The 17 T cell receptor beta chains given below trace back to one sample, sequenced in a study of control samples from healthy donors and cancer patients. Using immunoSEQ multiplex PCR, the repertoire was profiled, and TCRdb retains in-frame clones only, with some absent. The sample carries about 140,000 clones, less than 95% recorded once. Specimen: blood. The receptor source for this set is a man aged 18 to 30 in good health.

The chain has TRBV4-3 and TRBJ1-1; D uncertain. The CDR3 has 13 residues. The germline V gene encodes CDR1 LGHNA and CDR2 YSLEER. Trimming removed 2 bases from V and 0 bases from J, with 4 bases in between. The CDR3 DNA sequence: TGCGCCAGCAGCCAACTTATGAACACTGAAGCTTTCTTT. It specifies CASSQLMNTEAFF.

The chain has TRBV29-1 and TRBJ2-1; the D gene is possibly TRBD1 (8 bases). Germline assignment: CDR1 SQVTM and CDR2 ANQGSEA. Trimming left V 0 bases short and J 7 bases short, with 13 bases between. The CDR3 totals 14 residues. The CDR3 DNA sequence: TGCAGCGTTGAAGATGGACAGGGAGGGAATGAGCAGTTCTTC. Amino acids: CSVEDGQGGNEQFF.

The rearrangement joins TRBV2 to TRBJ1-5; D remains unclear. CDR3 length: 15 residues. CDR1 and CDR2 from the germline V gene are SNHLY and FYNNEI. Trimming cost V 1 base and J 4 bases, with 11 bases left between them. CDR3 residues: CASSEGGSQNQPQHF. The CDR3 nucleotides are TGTGCCAGCAGTGAAGGCGGCAGTCAAAATCAGCCCCAGCATTTT.

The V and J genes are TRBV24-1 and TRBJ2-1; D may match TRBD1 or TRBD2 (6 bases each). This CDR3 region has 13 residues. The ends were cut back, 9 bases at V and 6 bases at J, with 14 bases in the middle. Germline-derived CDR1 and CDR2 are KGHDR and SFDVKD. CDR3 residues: CATGGPAINEQFF. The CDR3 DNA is TGTGCCACCGGGGGGCCCGCCATCAATGAGCAGTTCTTC.

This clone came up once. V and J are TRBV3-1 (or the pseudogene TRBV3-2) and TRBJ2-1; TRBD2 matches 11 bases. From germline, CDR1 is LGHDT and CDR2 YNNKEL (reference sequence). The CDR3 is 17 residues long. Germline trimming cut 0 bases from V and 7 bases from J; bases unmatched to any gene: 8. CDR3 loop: CASSQEVAGGLVNEQFF. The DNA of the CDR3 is TGTGCCAGCAGCCAAGAGGTAGCGGGGGGGCTGGTGAATGAGCAGTTCTTC.

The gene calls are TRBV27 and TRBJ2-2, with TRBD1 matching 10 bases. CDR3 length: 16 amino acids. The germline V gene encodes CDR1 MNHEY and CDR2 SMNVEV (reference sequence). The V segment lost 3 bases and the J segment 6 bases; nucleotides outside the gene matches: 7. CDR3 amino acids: CASSFIWTGGPGELFF. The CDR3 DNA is TGTGCCAGCAGTTTTATTTGGACAGGGGGACCCGGGGAGCTGTTTTTT.

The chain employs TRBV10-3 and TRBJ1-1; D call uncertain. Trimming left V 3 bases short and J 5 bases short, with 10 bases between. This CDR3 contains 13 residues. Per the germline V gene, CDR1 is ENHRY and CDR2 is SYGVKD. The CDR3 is CAISEGSWTEAFF. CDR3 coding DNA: TGTGCCATCAGTGAAGGCAGCTGGACTGAAGCTTTCTTT.

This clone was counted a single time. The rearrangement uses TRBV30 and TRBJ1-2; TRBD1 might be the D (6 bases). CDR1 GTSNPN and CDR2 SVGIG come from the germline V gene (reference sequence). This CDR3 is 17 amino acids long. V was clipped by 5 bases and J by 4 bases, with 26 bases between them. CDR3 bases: TGTGCCTGGGAACCTAGCAGAATAGGGACAACCCCCTATGGCTACACCTTC. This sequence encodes CAWEPSRIGTTPYGYTF.

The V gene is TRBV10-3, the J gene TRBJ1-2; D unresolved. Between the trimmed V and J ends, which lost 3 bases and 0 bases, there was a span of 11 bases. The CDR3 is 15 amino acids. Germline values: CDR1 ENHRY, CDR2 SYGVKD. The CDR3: CAISDSAYANYGYTF. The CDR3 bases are TGTGCCATCAGTGATTCAGCGTATGCTAACTATGGCTACACCTTC.

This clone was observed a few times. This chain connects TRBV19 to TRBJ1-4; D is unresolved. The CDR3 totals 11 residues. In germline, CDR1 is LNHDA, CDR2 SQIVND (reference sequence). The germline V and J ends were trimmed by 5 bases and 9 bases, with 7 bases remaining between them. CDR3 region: CASSQQKKLFF. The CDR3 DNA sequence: TGTGCCAGTAGTCAGCAGAAAAAACTGTTTTTT.

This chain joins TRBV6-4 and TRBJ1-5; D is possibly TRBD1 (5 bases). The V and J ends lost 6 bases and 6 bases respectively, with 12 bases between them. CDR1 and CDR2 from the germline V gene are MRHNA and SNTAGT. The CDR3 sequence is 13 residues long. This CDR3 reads CASSRDQGQPQHF. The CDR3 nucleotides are TGTGCCAGCAGCCGGGACCAGGGTCAGCCCCAGCATTTT.

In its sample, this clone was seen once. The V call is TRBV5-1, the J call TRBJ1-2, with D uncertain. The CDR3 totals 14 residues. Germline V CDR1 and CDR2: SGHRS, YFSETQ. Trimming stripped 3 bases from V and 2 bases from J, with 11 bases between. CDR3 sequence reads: CASSSWGGNYGYTF. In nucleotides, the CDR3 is TGCGCCAGCAGCTCATGGGGAGGAAACTATGGCTACACCTTC.

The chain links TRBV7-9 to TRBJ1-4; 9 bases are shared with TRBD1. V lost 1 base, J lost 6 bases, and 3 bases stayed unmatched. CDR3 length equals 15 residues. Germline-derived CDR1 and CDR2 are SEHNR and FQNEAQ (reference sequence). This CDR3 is CASSLERTGDEKLFF. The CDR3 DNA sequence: TGTGCCAGCAGCTTAGAAAGGACAGGGGATGAAAAACTGTTTTTT.

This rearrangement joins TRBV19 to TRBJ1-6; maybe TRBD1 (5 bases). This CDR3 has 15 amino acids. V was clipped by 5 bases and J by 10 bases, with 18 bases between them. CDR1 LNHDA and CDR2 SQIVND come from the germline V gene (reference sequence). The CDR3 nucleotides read TGTGCCAGTAGTGACAGCGTGGGGCCGGGCTCACCCCTCCACTTT. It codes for CASSDSVGPGSPLHF. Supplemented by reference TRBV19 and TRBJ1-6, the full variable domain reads DGGITQSPKYLFRKEGQNVTLSCEQNLNHDAMYWYRQDPGQGLRLIYYSQIVNDFQKGDIAEGYSVSREKKESFPLTVTSAQKNPTAFYLCASSDSVGPGSPLHFGNGTRLTVT.

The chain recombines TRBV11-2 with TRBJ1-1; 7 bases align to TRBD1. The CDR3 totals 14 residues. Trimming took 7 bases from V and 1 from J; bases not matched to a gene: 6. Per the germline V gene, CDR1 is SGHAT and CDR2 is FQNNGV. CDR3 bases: TGTGCCAGCACCCCAGGGGGTTCGAACACTGAAGCTTTCTTT. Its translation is CASTPGGSNTEAFF.

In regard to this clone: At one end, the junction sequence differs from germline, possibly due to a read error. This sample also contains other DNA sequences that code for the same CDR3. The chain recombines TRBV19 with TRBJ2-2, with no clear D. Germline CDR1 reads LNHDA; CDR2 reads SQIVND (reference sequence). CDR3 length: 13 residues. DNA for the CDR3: TGTGCTAGTAGTATAGTTCACACCGGGGAGCTGTTTTTT. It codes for CASSIVHTGELFF.

Here the CDR3 reads CASSSAGGANTGELFF. For the CDR3, the DNA is TGTGCCAGCAGCTCCGCTGGGGGCGCGAACACCGGGGAGCTGTTTTTT. This chain joins TRBV5-6 and TRBJ2-2; perhaps TRBD1 as D (6 bases). Trimming left V 3 bases short and J 0 bases short, with 12 bases between. The CDR3 length is 16 residues. From germline, CDR1 is SGHDT and CDR2 YYEEEE.